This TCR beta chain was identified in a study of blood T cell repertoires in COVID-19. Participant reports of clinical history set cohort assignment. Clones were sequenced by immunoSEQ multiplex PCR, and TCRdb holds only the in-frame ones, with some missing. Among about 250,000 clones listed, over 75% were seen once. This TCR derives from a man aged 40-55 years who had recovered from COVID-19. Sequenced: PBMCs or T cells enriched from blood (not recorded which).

The CDR3 spells CASSSSTGWSTEAFF. In DNA form, the CDR3 reads TGCGCCAGCAGCTCCTCGACAGGTTGGAGCACTGAAGCTTTCTTT. The rearrangement joins TRBV5-1 to TRBJ1-1, with a weak D call TRBD1 (6 bases). The CDR3 runs to 15 residues. Between the trimmed V and J ends, which lost 3 bases and 4 bases, there was a span of 16 bases. Germline lookup yields CDR1 SGHRS and CDR2 YFSETQ.